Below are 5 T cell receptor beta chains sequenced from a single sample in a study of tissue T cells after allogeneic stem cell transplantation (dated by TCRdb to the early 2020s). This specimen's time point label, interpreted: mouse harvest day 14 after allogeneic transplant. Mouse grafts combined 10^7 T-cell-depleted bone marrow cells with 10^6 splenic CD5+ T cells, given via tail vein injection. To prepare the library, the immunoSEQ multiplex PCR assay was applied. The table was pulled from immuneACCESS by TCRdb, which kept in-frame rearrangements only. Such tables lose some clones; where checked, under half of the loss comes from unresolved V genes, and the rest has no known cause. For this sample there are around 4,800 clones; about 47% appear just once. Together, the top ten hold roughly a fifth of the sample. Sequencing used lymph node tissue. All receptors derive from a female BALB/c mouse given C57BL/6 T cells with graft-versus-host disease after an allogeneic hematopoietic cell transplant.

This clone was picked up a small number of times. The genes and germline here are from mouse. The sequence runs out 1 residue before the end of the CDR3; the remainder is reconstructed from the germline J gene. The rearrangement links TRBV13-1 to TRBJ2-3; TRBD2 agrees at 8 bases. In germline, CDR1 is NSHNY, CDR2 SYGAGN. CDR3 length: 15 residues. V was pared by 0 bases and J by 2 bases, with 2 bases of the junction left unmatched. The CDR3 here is CASSDVGGAAETLYF. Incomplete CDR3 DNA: TGTGCCAGCAGTGATGTGGGGGGGGCTGCAGAAACGCTGTAT.

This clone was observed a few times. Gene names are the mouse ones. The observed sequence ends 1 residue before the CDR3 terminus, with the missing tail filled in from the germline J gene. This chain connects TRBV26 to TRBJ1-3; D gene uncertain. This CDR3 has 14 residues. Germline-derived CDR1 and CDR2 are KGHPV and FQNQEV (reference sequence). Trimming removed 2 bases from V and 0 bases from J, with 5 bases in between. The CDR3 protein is CASSLGNSGNTLYF. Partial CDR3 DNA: TGTGCCAGCAGTCTGGGCAATTCTGGAAATACGCTCTAT.

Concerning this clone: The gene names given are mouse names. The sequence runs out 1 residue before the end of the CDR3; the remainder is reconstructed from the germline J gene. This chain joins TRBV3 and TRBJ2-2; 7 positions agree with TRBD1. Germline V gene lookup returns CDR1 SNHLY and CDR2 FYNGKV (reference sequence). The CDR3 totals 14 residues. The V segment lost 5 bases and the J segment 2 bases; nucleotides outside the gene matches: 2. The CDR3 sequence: CASSTRGNTGQLYF. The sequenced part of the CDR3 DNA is TGTGCCAGCAGCACCAGGGGGAACACCGGGCAGCTCTAC.

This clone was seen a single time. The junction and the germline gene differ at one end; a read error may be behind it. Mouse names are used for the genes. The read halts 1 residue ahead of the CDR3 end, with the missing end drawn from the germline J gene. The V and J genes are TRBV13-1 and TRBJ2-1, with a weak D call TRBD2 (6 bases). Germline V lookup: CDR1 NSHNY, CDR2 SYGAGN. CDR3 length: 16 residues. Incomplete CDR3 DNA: TGTGTCAGCAGTGATAGGGCTGGGGCGAACTATGCTGAGCAGTTC. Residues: CVSSDRAGANYAEQF. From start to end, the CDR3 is CVSSDRAGANYAEQFF.

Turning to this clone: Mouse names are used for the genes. CDR3 DNA, as far as it was read: TGTGCCAGCTCTCTCGACATTTCTGGAAATACGCTCTAT. Translation gives CASSLDISGNTLY. The entire CDR3 sequence reads CASSLDISGNTLYF. The chain joins TRBV12-2 to TRBJ1-3; D remains ambiguous. The read finishes 1 residue shy of the CDR3 end, and the germline J gene is used to complete it. CDR3 length equals 14 residues. Germline V gene sequence: CDR1 SGHLS, CDR2 HYDKME. Trimming removed 0 bases from V and 0 bases from J, with 5 bases in between.